The present T cell receptor beta chain was sequenced within a study of T cells expressing NK-cell markers. About the study: HCMV seropositivity characterized seven of the eight sequenced donors, and seronegativity one.

A note on this clonotype: Its antigen is as yet unknown.

Study-wide results and caveats: Also leading the CD3+CD56-NKG2C+ fraction in a handful of donors were these clonotypes. Evidence did not settle whether expanded NKG2C+ T cell clones targeted HCMV.

This CDR3 region has 13 residues. It was by 5'RACE template switching with UMIs that TCR beta cDNA was made. TCRdb processed the 5' RACE reads again and assigns one entry to each CDR3 protein, with no DNA. The sample totals 500,000 or so distinct CDR3 sequences. This clonotype was sampled from a man aged 18 to 30 in good health. The sample taken for sequencing was blood T cells: a sorted CD56 or NKG2C T cell subset, CD4+ or CD8+ T cells, or bulk PBMC T cells (not recorded which). The chain carries TRBV12-3 or TRBV12-4 and TRBJ1-1; no DNA is available, so the TRBD1 call from TCRdb remains unchecked. The CDR3: CASSLRTPLEAFF.